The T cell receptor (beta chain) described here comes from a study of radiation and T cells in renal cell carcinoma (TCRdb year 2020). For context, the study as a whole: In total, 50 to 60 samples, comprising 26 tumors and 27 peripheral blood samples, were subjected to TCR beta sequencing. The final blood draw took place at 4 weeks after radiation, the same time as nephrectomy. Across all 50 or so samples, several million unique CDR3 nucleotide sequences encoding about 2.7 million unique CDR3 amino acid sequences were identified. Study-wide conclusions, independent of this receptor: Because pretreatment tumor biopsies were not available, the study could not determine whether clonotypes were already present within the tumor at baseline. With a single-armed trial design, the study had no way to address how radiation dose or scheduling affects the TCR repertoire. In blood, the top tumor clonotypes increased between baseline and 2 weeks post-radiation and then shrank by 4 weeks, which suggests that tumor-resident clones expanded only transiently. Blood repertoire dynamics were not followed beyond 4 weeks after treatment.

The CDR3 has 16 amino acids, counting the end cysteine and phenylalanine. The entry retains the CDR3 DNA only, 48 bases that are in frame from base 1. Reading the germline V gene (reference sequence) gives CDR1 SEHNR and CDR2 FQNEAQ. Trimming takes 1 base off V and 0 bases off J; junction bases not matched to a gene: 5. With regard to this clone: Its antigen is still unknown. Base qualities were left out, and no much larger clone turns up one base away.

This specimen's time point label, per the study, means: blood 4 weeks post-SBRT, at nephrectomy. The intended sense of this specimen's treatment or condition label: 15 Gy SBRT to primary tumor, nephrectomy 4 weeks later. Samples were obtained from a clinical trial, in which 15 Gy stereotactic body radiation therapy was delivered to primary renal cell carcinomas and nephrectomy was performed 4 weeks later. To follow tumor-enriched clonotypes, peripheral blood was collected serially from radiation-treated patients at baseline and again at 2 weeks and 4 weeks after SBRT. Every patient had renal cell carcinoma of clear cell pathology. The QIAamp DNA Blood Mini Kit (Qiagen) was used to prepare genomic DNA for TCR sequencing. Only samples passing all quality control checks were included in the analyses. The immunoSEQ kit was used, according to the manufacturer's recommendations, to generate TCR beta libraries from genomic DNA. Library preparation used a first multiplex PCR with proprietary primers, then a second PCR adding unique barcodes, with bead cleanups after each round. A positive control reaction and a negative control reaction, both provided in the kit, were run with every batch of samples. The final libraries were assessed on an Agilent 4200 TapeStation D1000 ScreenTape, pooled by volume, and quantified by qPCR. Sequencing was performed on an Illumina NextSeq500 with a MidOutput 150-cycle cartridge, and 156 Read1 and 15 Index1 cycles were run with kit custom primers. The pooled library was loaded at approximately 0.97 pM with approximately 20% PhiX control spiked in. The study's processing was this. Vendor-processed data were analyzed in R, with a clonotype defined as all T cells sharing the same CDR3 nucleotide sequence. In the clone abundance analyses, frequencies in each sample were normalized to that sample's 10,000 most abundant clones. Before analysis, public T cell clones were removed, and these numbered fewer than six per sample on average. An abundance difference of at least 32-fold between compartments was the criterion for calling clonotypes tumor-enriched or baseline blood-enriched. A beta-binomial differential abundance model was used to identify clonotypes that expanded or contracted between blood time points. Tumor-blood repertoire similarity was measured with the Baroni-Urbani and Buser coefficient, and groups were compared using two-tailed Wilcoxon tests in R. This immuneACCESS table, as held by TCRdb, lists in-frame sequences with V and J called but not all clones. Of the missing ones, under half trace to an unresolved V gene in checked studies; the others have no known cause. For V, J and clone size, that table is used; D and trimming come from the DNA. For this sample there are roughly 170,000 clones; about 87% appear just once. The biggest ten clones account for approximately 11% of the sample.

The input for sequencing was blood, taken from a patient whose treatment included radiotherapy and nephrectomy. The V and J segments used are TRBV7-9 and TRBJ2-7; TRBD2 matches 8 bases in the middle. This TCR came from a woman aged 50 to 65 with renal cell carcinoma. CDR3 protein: CASSLDVAGFSYEQYF. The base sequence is TGTGCCAGCAGCTTAGATGTAGCGGGGTTCTCCTACGAGCAGTACTTC. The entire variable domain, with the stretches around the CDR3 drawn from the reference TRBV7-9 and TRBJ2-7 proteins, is DTGVSQNPRHKITKRGQNVTFRCDPISEHNRLYWYRQTLGQGPEFLTYFQNEAQLEKSRLLSDRFSAERPKGSFSTLEIQRTEQGDSAMYLCASSLDVAGFSYEQYFGPGTRLTVT.